Listed below are T cell receptor beta chains from one sample, sequenced in a study of blood T cell repertoires in COVID-19. Profiling relied on immunoSEQ multiplex PCR, and the TCRdb table lists in-frame clones only, not all of them. The table records roughly 200,000 clones, 87% of them present only once. Sequencing was done on a sample of PBMCs or T cells enriched from blood (not recorded which). The receptors were sampled from a woman aged 25 to 45 who had recovered from COVID-19. CDR3s include the opening cysteine and the closing phenylalanine or tryptophan. A D gene is named only where the DNA matches it firmly. Some rows have no size entry. The others give once, few or many, or a class for an expanded clone.

>TRBJ2-5|TRBV6-6|TRBD1|NA
TGTGCCAGCAGTTCGCAGGGGGTTCAAGAGACCCAGTACTTC
CASSSQGVQETQYF
>TRBJ2-7|TRBV4-3|TRBD1|many
TGCGCCAGCAGCCAAGATGATGGAGGGACAGGGGGGGAAGAGCAGTACTTC
CASSQDDGGTGGEEQYF
>TRBJ1-3|TRBV18|NA|NA
TGTGCCAGCTCACCACAAAGACAAGAATCTGGAAACACCATATATTTT
CASSPQRQESGNTIYF
>TRBJ2-2|TRBV7-3|NA|once
TGTGCCAGCAGCAGGGGGCGGGGTGATCCCGGGGAGCTGTTTTTT
CASSRGRGDPGELFF
>TRBJ1-5|TRBV27|NA|once
TGTGCCAGCAGTTTTTTAGAGGGCCGTCGTCAGCCCCAGCATTTT
CASSFLEGRRQPQHF
>TRBJ2-5|TRBV27|NA|NA
TGTGCCAGCAGTAGAGAACGGGATTTGGAGACCCAGTACTTC
CASSRERDLETQYF
>TRBJ1-1|TRBV18|TRBD1|NA
TGTGCCAGCTCGCGGGACAGGGAGAACACTGAAGCTTTCTTT
CASSRDRENTEAFF
>TRBJ1-2|TRBV27|NA|NA
TGTGCCAGCAGCCCCCTCGGAACGGGACTAATCGAAGGCTACACCTTC
CASSPLGTGLIEGYTF
>TRBJ2-3|TRBV5-5|TRBD2|NA
TGTGCCAGCAGCTTGGCTCTAGCGGGGGGCACAGATACGCAGTATTTT
CASSLALAGGTDTQYF
>TRBJ1-4|TRBV4-2|NA|NA
TGTGCCAGCAGCCAATCGTTCCGGGGCGCGGGATCTGGAAAACTGTTTTTT
CASSQSFRGAGSGKLFF
>TRBJ1-2|TRBV5-6|NA|NA
TGTGCCAGCAGCTATTTACCAACACCCCCGGGCTACACCTTC
CASSYLPTPPGYTF
>TRBJ1-6|TRBV30|TRBD1|NA
TGTGCCTGGAGCAAAGGGACAGCGAATTCACCCCTCCACTTT
CAWSKGTANSPLHF
>TRBJ2-7|TRBV11-2|TRBD2|few
TGTGCCAGCAGCTTCGGACTAGCGGGCTACGAGCAGTACTTC
CASSFGLAGYEQYF
>TRBJ1-5|TRBV27|TRBD1|NA
TGTGCCAGCAGGGACAGGGGCAACCTTCGTAACAGCAATCAGCCCCAGCATTTT
CASRDRGNLRNSNQPQHF
>TRBJ2-3|TRBV4-3|NA|NA
TGCGCCAGCAGCCCCGCTAGCTACACAGATACGCAGTATTTT
CASSPASYTDTQYF
>TRBJ2-5|TRBV6-1|NA|once
TGTGCCAGCAGTGAACAAGTCAGAGCGAAAGAGACCCAGTACTTC
CASSEQVRAKETQYF
>TRBJ2-1|TRBV12-3/TRBV12-4|NA|NA
TGTGCCAGCAGTTTAGAGAGCCGAAATGAGCAGTTCTTC
CASSLESRNEQFF
>TRBJ1-5|TRBV6-2/TRBV6-3|NA|NA
TGTGCCAGCAGTTACCCACACCGGGGGGGCCCCAATCAGCCCCAGCATTTT
CASSYPHRGGPNQPQHF
>TRBJ1-1|TRBV28|TRBD1|once
TGTGCCAGCAGTTGGCCGGGGACAGGGATTGACACTGAAGCTTTCTTT
CASSWPGTGIDTEAFF
>TRBJ2-3|TRBV2|TRBD2|NA
TGTGCCAGCAGTACCCCTAACCGACTAGCGGGAGGTATATTTAGCACAGATACGCAGTATTTT
CASSTPNRLAGGIFSTDTQYF
>TRBJ2-3|TRBV6-2/TRBV6-3|TRBD2|NA
TGTGCCAGCAGTTACCGACTAGCGGGAGGAAGAGATACGCAGTATTTT
CASSYRLAGGRDTQYF
>TRBJ1-1|TRBV6-5|NA|NA
TGTGCCAGCACCCCCCCTAAGGGGGTCAACACTGAAGCTTTCTTT
CASTPPKGVNTEAFF
>TRBJ2-6|TRBV19|NA|once
TGTGCCAGTAGTATCATGGCCTCTGGGGCCAACGTCCTGACTTTC
CASSIMASGANVLTF
>TRBJ2-2|TRBV7-2|NA|NA
TGTGCCAGCAGCGGAGGTCGGAGACGCACCGGGGAGCTGTTTTTT
CASSGGRRRTGELFF
>TRBJ2-3|TRBV2|TRBD2|NA
TGTGCCACGGAGGGTCGGGAGGGCCTGAGCACAGATACGCAGTATTTT
CATEGREGLSTDTQYF
>TRBJ2-5|TRBV2|TRBD2|few
TGTGCCAGCAGCCCTCCCGGGGGGTTAGAGACCCAGTACTTC
CASSPPGGLETQYF
>TRBJ2-3|TRBV5-1|NA|NA
TGCGCCAGCAGCGGCGGGACAGCAAACTCTAGCACAGATACGCAGTATTTT
CASSGGTANSSTDTQYF
>TRBJ2-5|TRBV5-1|NA|NA
TGCGCCAGCAGCTTCGAAGAGACCCAGTACTTC
CASSFEETQYF
>TRBJ2-1|TRBV19|TRBD2|NA
TGTGCCAGTAGTATAGAGGGAGGGAGTAGCGGGAGATATGAGCAGTTCTTC
CASSIEGGSSGRYEQFF
>TRBJ2-3|TRBV7-8|NA|NA
TGTGCCAGCAGCCAGGGGAAAGGTACGCAGTATTTT
CASSQGKGTQYF
>TRBJ2-2|TRBV2|TRBD1|NA
TGTGCCAGCGGGACAGAAAACACCGGGGAGCTGTTTTTT
CASGTENTGELFF
>TRBJ2-3|TRBV4-3|NA|NA
TGCGCCAGCAGCCAAGACACAGGGCGAGGAGATACGCAGTATTTT
CASSQDTGRGDTQYF
>TRBJ1-2|TRBV6-1|NA|NA
TGTGCCAGCAGTGAAGCTAATTTGGGCTTAGTGGATGGCTACACCTTC
CASSEANLGLVDGYTF
>TRBJ1-5|TRBV30|NA|NA
TGTGCCTGGAGTGTGGGCTCCAATCAGCCCCAGCATTTT
CAWSVGSNQPQHF
>TRBJ2-5|TRBV4-3|NA|NA
TGCGCCAGCAGCCAAGACGTCCACCAGGTGGAGACCCAGTACTTC
CASSQDVHQVETQYF
>TRBJ2-1|TRBV7-8|NA|NA
TGTGCCAGCATACCCTTGGACTACCAATACAATGAGCAGTTCTTC
CASIPLDYQYNEQFF
>TRBJ1-2|TRBV19|TRBD1|NA
TGTGCCAGTAGACCTGACAGGGGTGGCGGCTACACCTTC
CASRPDRGGGYTF
>TRBJ2-1|TRBV16|TRBD2|once
TGTGCCAGCAGCCAGACTAGCAGTGAGCAGTTCTTC
CASSQTSSEQFF
>TRBJ2-7|TRBV5-5|TRBD1|NA
TGTGCCAGCAGCGTCAACAGGGGAACCTACGAGCAGTACTTC
CASSVNRGTYEQYF
>TRBJ2-3|TRBV18|NA|NA
TGTGCCAGCTCTCTAAACGCGGGACAGTCGGTCACAGATACGCAGTATTTT
CASSLNAGQSVTDTQYF
>TRBJ1-2|TRBV14|NA|NA
TGTGCCAGCAGCCAAAACAGGGAATATGGCTACACCTTC
CASSQNREYGYTF
>TRBJ2-3|TRBV5-8|TRBD1|NA
TGTGCCAGCAGCCGACAGGGGGCAGATACGCAGTATTTT
CASSRQGADTQYF
>TRBJ1-5|TRBV7-8|TRBD1|NA
TGTGCCAGCAGCTCCGAGACAGGGATTATCAATCAGCCCCAGCATTTT
CASSSETGIINQPQHF
>TRBJ1-2|TRBV6-1|NA|few
TGTGCCAGCAGTGAAGGGGGGCTCTATGGCTACACCTTC
CASSEGGLYGYTF
>TRBJ1-2|TRBV7-9|TRBD1|NA
TGTGCCAGCAGCGAACACCAGGGGGGAAAAAACTATGGCTACACCTTC
CASSEHQGGKNYGYTF
>TRBJ2-7|TRBV7-2|TRBD1|once
TGTGCCAGCAGCTCCACAGGGGTCGGCTACGAGCAGTACTTC
CASSSTGVGYEQYF
>TRBJ2-7|TRBV2|NA|NA
TGTGCCAGCAGCGCGACCTACGAGCAGTACTTC
CASSATYEQYF
>TRBJ2-3|TRBV5-1|TRBD2|few
TGCGCCAGCAGAGCGGGGGCCACAGATACGCAGTATTTT
CASRAGATDTQYF
>TRBJ1-2|TRBV6-2/TRBV6-3|TRBD1|NA
TGTGCCAGCAGTTACTTTTCCGTCCGACAGGGTGATGGCTACACCTTC
CASSYFSVRQGDGYTF
>TRBJ2-5|TRBV5-8|TRBD1|NA
TGTGCCAGCAGCTCCCAGGGGGCGCAGGAAGAGACCCAGTACTTC
CASSSQGAQEETQYF
>TRBJ1-1|TRBV27|NA|NA
TGTGCCAGCAGCCCCCAGGAACCAAACACTGAAGCTTTCTTT
CASSPQEPNTEAFF
>TRBJ1-2|TRBV13|TRBD1|NA
TGTGCCAGCAGCTCAGGGACAGACCCTTCTGGCTATGGCTACACCTTC
CASSSGTDPSGYGYTF
>TRBJ1-4|TRBV30|NA|NA
TGTGCCTGGAGTGTAGGGGTGGGCGAACTGTTTTTT
CAWSVGVGELFF